This entry lists 30 T cell receptor beta chains sequenced from one sample in a study of cytomegalovirus exposure and HLA in healthy donors. With 60 Vbeta and 13 Jbeta primers, the PCR was carried out. The method was immunoSEQ multiplex PCR; TCRdb's version includes in-frame clones alone and lacks a portion of them. The sample has over 150,000 clones, approximately 78% seen once. The sample was PBMCs. The receptors were sampled from a woman aged 50 to 65 in good health and CMV-seropositive.

The chain employs TRBV2 and TRBJ1-6; D gene unclear. V was trimmed by 1 base and J by 0 bases, leaving 4 bases between them. Germline CDR1 reads SNHLY; CDR2 reads FYNNEI. The CDR3 runs 15 residues. CDR3 sequence (DNA): TGTGCCAGCAGTGAAGAGAGCTCCTATAATTCACCCCTCCACTTT. It translates to CASSEESSYNSPLHF. The full variable domain, completed using reference TRBV2 and TRBJ1-6, is EPEVTQTPSHQVTQMGQEVILRCVPISNHLYFYWYRQILGQKVEFLVSFYNNEISEKSEIFDDQFSVERPDGSNFTLKIRSTKLEDSAMYFCASSEESSYNSPLHFGNGTRLTVT.

This clone was seen only a few times. The rearrangement links TRBV10-3 to TRBJ1-2, with D perhaps TRBD1 (5 bases). This CDR3 spans 14 amino acids. Germline V lookup: CDR1 ENHRY, CDR2 SYGVKD. V was clipped by 5 bases and J by 8 bases, with 18 bases between them. The CDR3 DNA sequence: TGTGCCATCAGTACGTTCCCCCAGGGTCGCGGCTACACCTTC. It specifies CAISTFPQGRGYTF.

The gene calls are TRBV4-3 and TRBJ2-3; D is perhaps TRBD2 (5 bases). V was pared by 1 base and J by 0 bases, with 11 bases between. This CDR3 region has 16 residues. Germline V lookup: CDR1 LGHNA, CDR2 YSLEER. The CDR3 nucleotides are TGCGCCAGCAGCCAAGGGGGAGTCTTTAGCACAGATACGCAGTATTTT. The encoded protein is CASSQGGVFSTDTQYF.

The CDR3, as DNA: TGTGCCAGCAGCGTAGAACACAGGGGTGTCGATGAGCAGTTCTTC. Protein: CASSVEHRGVDEQFF. This chain joins TRBV6-4 and TRBJ2-1, with TRBD1 matching 7 bases. The CDR3 has 15 residues. Germline CDR1 is MRHNA and CDR2 is SNTAGT. V shed 6 bases and J 8 bases; nucleotides not matched to a gene: 13.

The chain carries TRBV28 and TRBJ2-3; possible D gene TRBD1, 6 bases. Germline CDR1 MDHEN, CDR2 SYDVKM. Between the trimmed V and J ends, which lost 2 bases and 6 bases, there was a span of 9 bases. CDR3 length equals 13 residues. CDR3 region: CASSLAGDDTQYF. CDR3 nucleotide sequence: TGTGCCAGCAGTTTAGCAGGGGATGATACGCAGTATTTT.

The chain recombines TRBV5-1 with TRBJ2-2; D is ambiguous. V shed 4 bases and J shed 2 bases, with 9 bases lying between them. Germline values: CDR1 SGHRS, CDR2 YFSETQ. This CDR3 region has 14 residues. Written as DNA, the CDR3 is TGCGCCAGCAGCCCAATCAGTAACACCGGGGAGCTGTTTTTT. Its translation: CASSPISNTGELFF.

V and J are TRBV7-8 and TRBJ2-5; 12 bases are a match to TRBD1. Germline-derived CDR1 and CDR2 are SGHVS and FQNEAQ. V lost 5 bases and J lost 4; bases outside the gene matches: 8. The CDR3 loop spans 16 amino acids. Written as DNA, the CDR3 is TGTGCCAGCAGCCCAACAAGGGACAGGGGGCGAGAGACCCAGTACTTC. Translated, it gives CASSPTRDRGRETQYF.

This sequence joins TRBV7-2 and TRBJ1-2, with D uncertain. V was cut by 5 bases and J by 5 bases, with 18 bases left in between. CDR1 is SGHTA and CDR2 is FQGNSA in the germline V gene. The CDR3 contains 15 residues. In DNA, the CDR3 is TGTGCCAGCAGCCCGACCCCCCGGGATCTGTATGGCTACACCTTC. It is translated as CASSPTPRDLYGYTF.

This rearrangement joins TRBV15 to TRBJ1-1, with TRBD1 identical over 12 bases. Germline V CDR1 and CDR2: LNHNV, YYDKDF (reference sequence). The CDR3 is 18 residues long. Unmatched junction bases numbered 12, after V lost 2 bases and J lost 5 bases. The CDR3 bases are TGTGCCACCAGCAGACTCCCGGGACAGGGGGCGCCGGGAACTGAAGCTTTCTTT. Its translation: CATSRLPGQGAPGTEAFF.

There are a few counts of this clone. The chain is built from TRBV25-1 and TRBJ1-1; possible D gene TRBD1, 6 bases. CDR3 length: 15 amino acids. With 4 bases removed from V and 3 bases from J, the gap between germline ends came to 15 bases. CDR1 MGHDK and CDR2 SYGVNS come from the germline V gene. This CDR3 is CASSGDRGMYTEAFF. CDR3 sequence (DNA): TGTGCCAGCAGTGGAGATAGGGGGATGTACACTGAAGCTTTCTTT.

The J gene is TRBJ2-5, the V gene TRBV30; no firm D call. Per germline, CDR1 GTSNPN and CDR2 SVGIG (reference sequence). This CDR3 comprises 11 residues. The V end lost 4 bases, the J end lost 7 bases, and 10 bases lay between the germline ends. The CDR3 DNA reads TGTGCCTGGACTAGACCCGGGACCCAGTACTTC. This gives the protein CAWTRPGTQYF.

The chain recombines TRBV5-1 with TRBJ2-7; 8 nucleotides line up with TRBD1. J lost 0 bases, V lost 2 bases, and 4 bases had no gene match. The CDR3 spans 15 residues. Germline V gene lookup returns CDR1 SGHRS and CDR2 YFSETQ. The CDR3 region has the DNA TGCGCCAGCAGCTTTCGACAGGGGAGCTCCTACGAGCAGTACTTC. This sequence encodes CASSFRQGSSYEQYF.

CDR3 loop: CASSLGGQGTGELFF. In DNA form, the CDR3 reads TGTGCCAGCAGTTTGGGGGGACAGGGTACCGGGGAGCTGTTTTTT. The chain uses TRBV28 and TRBJ2-2, with 9 positions matching TRBD1. This CDR3 has 15 amino acids. V shed 3 bases and J 5 bases; nucleotides not matched to a gene: 4. Germline CDR1 is MDHEN and CDR2 is SYDVKM.

The rearrangement joins TRBV6-5 to TRBJ2-5, with TRBD1 matching 10 bases. Germline V lookup: CDR1 MNHEY, CDR2 SVGAGI. The J segment lost 4 bases and the V segment lost 2 bases, leaving 4 bases of the junction unmatched. The CDR3 length is 15 residues. The CDR3 coding sequence is TGTGCCAGCAGTTACGACAGGGGGCGTCTAGAGACCCAGTACTTC. This codes for CASSYDRGRLETQYF.

This clone appeared a few times. The chain's CDR3 is CASSQDLGWGLDGYTF. As DNA, the CDR3 is TGCGCCAGCAGCCAAGATTTAGGGTGGGGCTTGGACGGCTACACCTTC. This chain joins TRBV4-3 and TRBJ1-2; D might be TRBD1 (5 bases). V was pared by 0 bases and J by 8 bases, with 19 bases between. The CDR3 is made up of 16 amino acids. Germline V gene sequence: CDR1 LGHNA, CDR2 YSLEER.

V gene TRBV9 combines with J gene TRBJ2-1; 8 bases map to TRBD2. This CDR3 contains 16 residues. Germline-derived CDR1 and CDR2 are SGDLS and YYNGEE. The junction had 8 bases not matched to a gene; V was cut back by 0 bases and J by 6 bases. In DNA form, the CDR3 reads TGTGCCAGCAGCGTAGAGGGCGGGAGGCCGGTCAATGAGCAGTTCTTC. Translating it yields CASSVEGGRPVNEQFF.

This clone has just one count. V is TRBV5-4 and J is TRBJ2-3, with 16 bases aligning to TRBD2. V gave up 4 bases and J gave up 5 bases; unmatched junction bases: 4. The CDR3 extends over 16 amino acids. Germline CDR1 reads SGHNT; CDR2 reads YYREEE (reference sequence). Written as DNA, the CDR3 is TGTGCCAGCAGCCCGGGACTAGCGGGGGGGGTAGATACGCAGTATTTT. Translated, it gives CASSPGLAGGVDTQYF.

V usage is TRBV27 and J usage is TRBJ2-1; 16 bases are a match to TRBD2. The CDR3 sequence is 17 residues long. V gave up 7 bases and J gave up 7 bases; unmatched junction bases: 10. Germline CDR1 reads MNHEY; CDR2 reads SMNVEV (reference sequence). The CDR3 loop is CASTQGTSGRAWNEQFF. CDR3 in DNA: TGTGCCAGCACCCAAGGGACTAGCGGGAGGGCCTGGAATGAGCAGTTCTTC.

The chain couples TRBV13 to TRBJ2-3, with D possibly being TRBD2 (6 bases). CDR1 and CDR2 from the germline V gene are PRHDT and FYEKMQ (reference sequence). V shed 1 base and J shed 0 bases, with 11 bases lying between them. There are 16 residues in the CDR3. The CDR3 loop is CASSLVRGSSTDTQYF. The CDR3 DNA is TGTGCCAGCAGCTTAGTTCGGGGGTCTAGCACAGATACGCAGTATTTT.

The CDR3 coding sequence is TGTGCCAGCAGCCAGGGACAGGGGATCCACGAGCAGTACTTC. Residues: CASSQGQGIHEQYF. The chain links TRBV7-8 to TRBJ2-7; TRBD1 agrees at 10 bases. The trim removed 5 bases at V and 5 bases at J, leaving 6 bases unmatched. There are 14 residues in the CDR3. Germline lookup yields CDR1 SGHVS and CDR2 FQNEAQ.

The chain has TRBV10-2 and TRBJ2-1; 12 nucleotides align to TRBD2. Germline V gives CDR1 WSHSY, CDR2 SAAADI. CDR3 length equals 15 residues. Trimming cost V 4 bases and J 2 bases; bases outside gene matches: 0. CDR3 protein: CASSGTSGAYNEQFF. The CDR3 DNA reads as TGCGCCAGCAGTGGGACTAGCGGGGCCTACAATGAGCAGTTCTTC.

V and J are TRBV2 and TRBJ2-1, with 8 bases aligning to TRBD2. Germline values: CDR1 SNHLY, CDR2 FYNNEI. The length of the CDR3 is 13 residues. Losses at the gene ends were 4 bases for V and 9 bases for J; bases not matched to a gene: 5. CDR3 loop: CASSVLAGSEQFF. In DNA form, the CDR3 reads TGTGCCAGCAGTGTTCTAGCGGGTAGTGAGCAGTTCTTC.

J is TRBJ1-5 and V is TRBV6-5, with D possibly being TRBD1 (5 bases). Germline V CDR1 and CDR2: MNHEY, SVGAGI. The CDR3 is made up of 15 amino acids. Trimming took off 6 bases at V and 4 bases at J, with 16 bases between the two ends. The CDR3 loop reads CASSRKRTTNQPQHF. The CDR3, as DNA: TGTGCCAGCAGCCGAAAGAGGACAACGAATCAGCCCCAGCATTTT.

This clone was counted between two and nine times. This chain uses TRBV4-1 with TRBJ1-4; 11 bases map to TRBD1. With 0 bases clipped from V and 7 bases from J, the junction kept 4 bases outside the gene matches. This CDR3 spans 16 amino acids. Germline values: CDR1 MGHRA, CDR2 YSYEKL. The CDR3 region has the DNA TGCGCCAGCAGCCAAGAGGACAGGGGGCTAGGTGAAAAACTGTTTTTT. It encodes CASSQEDRGLGEKLFF.

The rearrangement joins TRBV6-1 to TRBJ2-7, with D perhaps TRBD1 (6 bases). Deletions cut 9 bases from V and 3 bases from J, with 18 bases between. The CDR3 totals 14 residues. From germline, CDR1 is MNHNS and CDR2 SASEGT. CDR3 sequence reads: CASTPGTSLYEQYF. Here the CDR3 DNA reads TGTGCCAGTACCCCCGGGACAAGCCTCTACGAGCAGTACTTC.

The CDR3 DNA reads as TGCAGTATAGGGGGATACAATGAGCAGTTCTTC. Protein sequence: CSIGGYNEQFF. This chain connects TRBV29-1 to TRBJ2-1; D may be TRBD1 (6 bases). CDR3 length: 11 amino acids. Germline values: CDR1 SQVTM, CDR2 ANQGSEA.

The V call is TRBV7-3, the J call TRBJ2-5; D is possibly TRBD2 (5 bases). The CDR3 has 13 residues. V shed 8 bases and J shed 8 bases, with 18 bases lying between them. Per germline, CDR1 SGHTA and CDR2 FQGTGA. CDR3 in amino acids: CASGPAAGGTQYF. The CDR3 DNA is TGTGCCAGCGGCCCTGCGGCGGGCGGAACCCAGTACTTC.

The genes are TRBV28 and TRBJ1-5; 7 nucleotides align to TRBD1. This CDR3 comprises 14 residues. Germline V gene data show CDR1 as MDHEN and CDR2 as SYDVKM. After removal of 8 bases from V and 8 bases from J, the junction contained 12 bases not matched to a gene. Here the CDR3 reads CASRSGTDYEPQHF. The DNA of the CDR3 is TGTGCCAGCCGATCCGGGACAGACTATGAGCCCCAGCATTTT.

In this sample, this clone turned up once. This chain connects TRBV6-5 to TRBJ1-1, with D hard to call. The CDR3 runs to 14 residues. The V gene lost 5 bases and the J gene lost 6 bases, with 16 bases spanning the gap. CDR1 MNHEY and CDR2 SVGAGI come from the germline V gene. CDR3 loop: CASSLGLGRPEAFF. DNA for the CDR3: TGTGCCAGCAGTCTTGGCCTGGGGAGGCCTGAAGCTTTCTTT.

This clone was observed a single time. J is TRBJ2-1 and V is TRBV9; perhaps TRBD2 as D (6 bases). This CDR3 has 16 residues. Trimming left V 4 bases short and J 0 bases short, with 14 bases between. CDR1 is SGDLS and CDR2 is YYNGEE in the germline V gene. The CDR3 sequence: CASSSSGAGSYNEQFF. CDR3 DNA sequence: TGTGCCAGCAGCAGTTCGGGAGCAGGCTCCTACAATGAGCAGTTCTTC. Full variable domain (remainder filled in from reference TRBV9 and TRBJ2-1): DSGVTQTPKHLITATGQRVTLRCSPRSGDLSVYWYQQSLDQGLQFLIQYYNGEERAKGNILERFSAQQFPDLHSELNLSSLELGDSALYFCASSSSGAGSYNEQFFGPGTRLTVL.